This T cell receptor (beta chain) is from a study of shared clonotypes between healthy human individuals. About the research overall: CD4 naive cells filled three plates per donor, CD4 memory three, CD8 naive two and CD8 memory one. Study-level results: It was expected that sequencing depth would affect clonotype sharing among donors.

The V gene's germline CDR1 is PRHDT and CDR2 FYEKMQ (reference sequence). The CDR3 contains 15 residues. V was pared by 4 bases and J by 5 bases, with 9 bases of the junction left unmatched. Only one count was recorded for this clone. As yet, its antigen is unknown. Using immunoSEQ multiplex PCR, the repertoire was profiled, and TCRdb retains in-frame clones only, with some absent. Of some 630,000 clones listed, approximately 96% are singletons. Cells designated naive CD8 were CD45RO-negative and were positively selected for CCR7, with terminally differentiated effector memory CD45RA+ cells excluded. Everyone who donated was a Caucasian adult who lived in Nashville, Tennessee.

The chain is built from TRBV13 and TRBJ2-5; 8 bases agree with TRBD2. Sample: naive CD8+ T cells sorted from blood. This TCR derives from a woman aged 25 to 39 in good health. The CDR3 coding sequence is TGTGCCAGCAGCTCAGACAGCGGGAGACTGGAGACCCAGTACTTC. This translates into CASSSDSGRLETQYF. The full variable domain, in which reference TRBV13 and TRBJ2-5 provide the parts outside the CDR3, is AAGVIQSPRHLIKEKRETATLKCYPIPRHDTVYWYQQGPGQDPQFLISFYEKMQSDKGSIPDRFSAQQFSDYHSELNMSSLELGDSALYFCASSSDSGRLETQYFGPGTRLLVL.